This TCR beta chain came from a study of T cells expressing NK-cell markers. On the study more broadly: TCR beta repertoires came from sorted CD3+CD56+NKG2C+, CD3+CD56+NKG2C- and CD3+CD56-NKG2C+ T cells. General study results and limits: Whether the expanded NKG2C+ T cell clones recognized HCMV remained unclear.

TCRdb re-called the 5' RACE reads and gives one entry per CDR3 protein, without DNA. The sample table sets out 200,000 to 300,000 distinct CDR3 sequences. The CDR3 loop spans 15 amino acids. Regarding this clonotype: What it binds is not known.

J is TRBJ1-4 and V is TRBV12-3 or TRBV12-4. The sequencing input was blood T cells: a sorted CD56 or NKG2C T cell subset, CD4+ or CD8+ T cells, or bulk PBMC T cells (not recorded which). The origin of this receptor is a man younger than 35 in good health. The CDR3 is CASSPGGTSLGKLFF.